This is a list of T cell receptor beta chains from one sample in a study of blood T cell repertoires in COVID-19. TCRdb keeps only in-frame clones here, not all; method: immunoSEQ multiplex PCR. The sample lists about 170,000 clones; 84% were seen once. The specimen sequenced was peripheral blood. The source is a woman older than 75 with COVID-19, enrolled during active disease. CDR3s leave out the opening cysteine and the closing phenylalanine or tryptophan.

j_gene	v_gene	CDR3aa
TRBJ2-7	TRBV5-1	ASSLEQDTFTYEQY
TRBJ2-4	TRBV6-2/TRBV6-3	ASSSSGTKNIQY
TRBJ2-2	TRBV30	AWSVLTSGATGELF
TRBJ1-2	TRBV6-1	ASSLDRNRRGYT
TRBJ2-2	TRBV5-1	ASGKIAGVTGELF
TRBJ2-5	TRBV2	ASSQGLAGGIQY
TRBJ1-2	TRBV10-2	ATSGQINYGYT
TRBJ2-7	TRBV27	ASSFGQGASYEQY
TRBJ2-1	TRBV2	ASTIAGGNEQF
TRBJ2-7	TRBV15	ATSLEKGGAYEQY
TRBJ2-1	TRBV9	ASSPRLAGSNEQF
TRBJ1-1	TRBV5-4	ASSSQTGGGTEAF
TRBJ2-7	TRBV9	ASSVGNSGGFYEQY
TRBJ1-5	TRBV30	AWSYDHNQPQH
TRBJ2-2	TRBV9	ASRRTGGLDTGELF
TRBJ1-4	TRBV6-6	ASSPRTGYNEKLF
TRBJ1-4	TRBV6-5	ASRPGEVEKLF
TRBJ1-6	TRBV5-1	ASSTTGGYNSPLH
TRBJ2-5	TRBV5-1	ASSLGLAGVGETQY
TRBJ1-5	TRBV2	ASRPTRGTNSNQPQH
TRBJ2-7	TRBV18	ASSPLPGLARGEQY
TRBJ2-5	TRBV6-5	ASSFSIRAGPRTQY
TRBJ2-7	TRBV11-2	ASSLQGYEQY
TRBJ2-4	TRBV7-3	ASSLMAEGIQY
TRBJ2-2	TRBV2	ASSNGGELF
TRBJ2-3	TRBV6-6	ASSGLGRGRTDTQY
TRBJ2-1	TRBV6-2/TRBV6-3	ASSYLAGGYEQF
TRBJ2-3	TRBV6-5	ASKGDWGYTDTQY
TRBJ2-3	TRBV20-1	SASRAGVSTDTQY
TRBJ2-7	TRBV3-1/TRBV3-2	ASSQDPGRAYEQY
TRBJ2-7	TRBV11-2	ASSLQGAGAYEQY
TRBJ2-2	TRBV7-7	ASSSVTGVANTGELF
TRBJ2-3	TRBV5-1	ASRARRALLDTQY
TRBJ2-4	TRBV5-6	ASSRLPGELAKNIQY
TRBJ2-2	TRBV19	ASKLAGGFFTGELF
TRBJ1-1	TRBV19	ASSFSRLAF
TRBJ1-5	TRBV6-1	ASSETRRWEGQPQH
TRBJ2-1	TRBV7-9	ASSLDGTGRYNEQF
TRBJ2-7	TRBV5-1	ASSPGGWDEQY
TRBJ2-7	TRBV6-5	ASRRGRAYEQY
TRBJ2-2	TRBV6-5	ASSYSVRGAGELF
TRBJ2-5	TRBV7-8	ASSLSGGLQETQY
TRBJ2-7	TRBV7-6	ASSRTPSPSGSNEQY
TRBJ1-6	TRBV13	ASRGDGSPLH
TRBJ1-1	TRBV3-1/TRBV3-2	ASSPGQGRTAEAF
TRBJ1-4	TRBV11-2	ASSLVSEKLF
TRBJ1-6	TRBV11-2	ASSSYTSSYNSPLH
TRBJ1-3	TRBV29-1	SARWASSGNTIY
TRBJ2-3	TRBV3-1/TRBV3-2	ASSHLTSGRSDTQY
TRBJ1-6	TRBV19	ASKDRGSSPLH
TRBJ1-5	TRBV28	ASRPRYSNQPQH
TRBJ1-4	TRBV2	ASRGTANEKLF
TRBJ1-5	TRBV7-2	ASSQGQGYQPQH
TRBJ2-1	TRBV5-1	ASSLGQTDEQF
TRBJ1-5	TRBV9	ANPVYQPQH
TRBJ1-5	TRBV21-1	ASSTPSIENSNQPQH
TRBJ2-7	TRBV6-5	ASRPLGGSYEQY